Listed here is a single T cell receptor beta chain. The data are from a study of shared clonotypes between healthy human individuals. Produced via immunoSEQ multiplex PCR; TCRdb's table is partial and in-frame only. The profile shows millions of clones, around 94% of them singletons. Looked up from germline, CDR1 is SGHNT and CDR2 is YENEEA. This CDR3 is 15 amino acids long. The J segment lost 3 bases and the V segment lost 1 base, leaving 2 bases of the junction unmatched. The sample was naive CD4+ T cells sorted from blood. Subset given: CD45RA+ positively selected. The receptor's source is a man aged 18 to 29 in good health. The gene calls are TRBV11-3 and TRBJ2-7; 11 nucleotides line up with TRBD1. This CDR3 is CASSLGTGGRYEQYF. The CDR3 DNA is TGTGCCAGCAGCTTAGGGACAGGGGGCCGCTACGAGCAGTACTTC. Based on the CDR3 plus reference TRBV11-3 and TRBJ2-7, the full variable domain is EAGVVQSPRYKIIEKKQPVAFWCNPISGHNTLYWYLQNLGQGPELLIRYENEEAVDDSQLPKDRFSAERLKGVDSTLKIQPAELGDSAVYLCASSLGTGGRYEQYFGPGTRLTVT.